Below, 16 T cell receptor beta chains from the same sample are listed, as sequenced in a study of T cells in Graves' hyperthyroidism and ophthalmopathy. Amplification targeted TCR beta CDR3 regions from RNA transcripts. The TCR CDR3 first-round RT-PCR relied on the HTBI primer set. Via MiXCR, TCRdb re-called the multiplex PCR reads, giving one row per CDR3 protein. Counted here are about 700,000 distinct CDR3 sequences, 14% occurring once; the ten biggest clones make up around 9.6%. Sequenced material: blood. All receptors come from a woman under 30 with Graves' hyperthyroidism.

This clonotype has a count of ten or more. The chain links TRBV29-1 to TRBJ2-1; TRBD2 aligns across 10 bases. Germline CDR1 is SQVTM and CDR2 is ANQGSEA. The CDR3 length is 15 residues. The junction had 11 bases not matched to a gene; V was cut back by 6 bases and J by 6 bases. CDR3 nucleotide sequence: TGCAGCGTCTGGGCGGGGACTAGCGTTGGCAATGAGCAGTTCTTC. It specifies CSVWAGTSVGNEQFF.

This clonotype appeared many times. The genes are TRBV20-1 and TRBJ2-7, with 7 positions matching TRBD2. The germline gives CDR1 DFQATT, CDR2 SNEGSKA (reference sequence). The CDR3 is 15 residues long. Unmatched junction bases numbered 9, after V lost 2 bases and J lost 2 bases. CDR3 coding DNA: TGCAGTGCTAGATCCTCCGAGCGGGGAACCTACGAGCAGTACTTC. Translating gives CSARSSERGTYEQYF.

The sample holds many counts of this clonotype. V usage is TRBV10-3 and J usage is TRBJ2-3, with 10 bases lining up with TRBD1. V trimming: 2 bases; J trimming: 2 bases; junction bases outside the gene matches: 7. Germline V CDR1 and CDR2: ENHRY, SYGVKD. This CDR3 contains 17 residues. The CDR3, as DNA: TGTGCCATCAGTGAGGGGGACAGGGGTTTGATCACAGATACGCAGTATTTT. Translation: CAISEGDRGLITDTQYF.

This clonotype was observed a few times. J is TRBJ2-1 and V is TRBV29-1, with D possibly TRBD2 on 5 matching bases. In germline, CDR1 is SQVTM, CDR2 ANQGSEA. This CDR3 comprises 14 residues. With 5 bases removed from V and 3 bases from J, the gap between germline ends came to 14 bases. The CDR3 loop is CSVQTTYSYNEQFF. Written as DNA, the CDR3 is TGCAGCGTTCAGACTACATATAGCTACAATGAGCAGTTCTTC.

This clonotype was seen a few times. The chain uses TRBV20-1 and TRBJ2-3; D not resolved. Deletions cut 6 bases from V and 6 bases from J, with 16 bases between. The CDR3 is made up of 13 amino acids. The germline V gene has CDR1 DFQATT and CDR2 SNEGSKA (reference sequence). The CDR3 is CSASNPAMDTQYF. The CDR3 bases are TGCAGTGCATCGAATCCCGCCATGGATACGCAGTATTTT.

This clonotype was observed a few times. The chain links TRBV6-1 to TRBJ2-2; D unresolved. The germline gives CDR1 MNHNS, CDR2 SASEGT. V was clipped by 2 bases and J by 0 bases, with 7 bases between them. The CDR3 extends over 15 amino acids. CDR3 nucleotides: TGTGCCAGCAGTGAAAACAGCGCGAACACCGGGGAGCTGTTTTTT. As protein: CASSENSANTGELFF.

This clonotype was seen more than once but under ten times. V usage is TRBV30 and J usage is TRBJ1-2; 7 positions match TRBD1. The CDR3 runs to 14 residues. V lost 5 bases and J lost 6; bases outside the gene matches: 12. The germline V gene has CDR1 GTSNPN and CDR2 SVGIG (reference sequence). CDR3 sequence: CAWVDRVSGDGYTF. In DNA form, the CDR3 reads TGTGCCTGGGTAGACAGGGTCTCGGGGGATGGCTACACCTTC.

At least ten counts were recorded for this clonotype. The chain has TRBV30 and TRBJ2-5, with D possibly TRBD2 on 6 matching bases. The V and J ends lost 5 bases and 3 bases respectively, with 16 bases between them. The CDR3 consists of 14 residues. Germline-derived CDR1 and CDR2 are GTSNPN and SVGIG (reference sequence). The CDR3 loop is CAWAAGGSEETQYF. The CDR3 nucleotides read TGTGCCTGGGCCGCTGGAGGGAGCGAAGAGACCCAGTACTTC.

Ten or more counts support this clonotype. The chain joins TRBV20-1 to TRBJ2-1; 12 nucleotides line up with TRBD2. Unmatched junction bases numbered 11, after V lost 5 bases and J lost 9 bases. Germline CDR1 is DFQATT and CDR2 is SNEGSKA (reference sequence). The CDR3 is 15 residues long. The CDR3: CSALPTSGRVGEQFF. The CDR3 DNA is TGCAGTGCTCTTCCGACTAGCGGGAGAGTGGGTGAGCAGTTCTTC.

This clonotype has just a few counts. The chain combines TRBV10-2 with TRBJ1-2; D gene unclear. Trimming took off 3 bases at V and 4 bases at J, with 6 bases between the two ends. This CDR3 has 12 amino acids. The germline CDR1 and CDR2 sequences are WSHSY and SAAADI. CDR3 DNA sequence: TGCGCCAGCAGTGACTCACTCTATGGCTACACCTTC. It codes for CASSDSLYGYTF.

This clonotype showed up many times. The chain uses TRBV27 and TRBJ2-7, with 7 bases identical to TRBD1. This CDR3 has 13 residues. Germline V lookup: CDR1 MNHEY, CDR2 SMNVEV (reference sequence). Germline trimming cut 3 bases from V and 5 bases from J; bases unmatched to any gene: 4. The CDR3 reads CASSFNRGHEQYF. The CDR3, as DNA: TGTGCCAGCAGTTTCAACAGGGGCCACGAGCAGTACTTC.

This clonotype has ten or more counts. The rearrangement joins TRBV20-1 to TRBJ2-2, with 12 bases identical to TRBD2. Germline V gene sequence: CDR1 DFQATT, CDR2 SNEGSKA (reference sequence). The CDR3 totals 18 residues. V lost 1 base, J lost 6 bases, and 12 bases stayed unmatched. The CDR3 region has the DNA TGCAGTGCTAGAGTGGGGTCTAGCGGGAGGGTTCTTTCCGGGGAGCTGTTTTTT. Amino acids: CSARVGSSGRVLSGELFF.

V usage is TRBV4-3 and J usage is TRBJ1-2; D may be TRBD1 (6 bases). The V and J ends lost 0 bases and 0 bases respectively, with 20 bases between them. From germline, CDR1 is LGHNA and CDR2 YSLEER. The CDR3 runs to 19 residues. The CDR3 is CASSQDRVWGGGANYGYTF. The CDR3 DNA is TGCGCCAGCAGCCAAGATAGAGTTTGGGGGGGCGGAGCTAACTATGGCTACACCTTC.

This clonotype was found many times. The V gene is TRBV20-1, the J gene TRBJ2-5; D is unresolved. Germline V gene sequence: CDR1 DFQATT, CDR2 SNEGSKA (reference sequence). Deletions cut 5 bases from V and 3 bases from J, with 22 bases between. This CDR3 contains 16 residues. The CDR3 region has the DNA TGCAGTGCTGATGACGAGCAAGGGCAGAGGAAAGAGACCCAGTACTTC. Translated, it gives CSADDEQGQRKETQYF.

The chain combines TRBV20-1 with TRBJ2-5; 8 positions agree with TRBD2. Per the germline V gene, CDR1 is DFQATT and CDR2 is SNEGSKA (reference sequence). The J segment lost 2 bases and the V segment lost 6 bases, leaving 17 bases of the junction unmatched. This CDR3 comprises 17 residues. CDR3 in DNA: TGCAGTGCCCACTCCCGAGGACGGGGGGGAATGCAAGAGACCCAGTACTTC. Residues: CSAHSRGRGGMQETQYF.

This clonotype was found a few times. The V and J genes are TRBV30 and TRBJ2-3, with TRBD2 as a possible D gene (5 bases). CDR3 length: 14 amino acids. CDR1 is GTSNPN, CDR2 SVGIG, per germline (reference sequence). Deletions cut 1 base from V and 4 bases from J, with 12 bases between. The CDR3 is CAWSGEGNADTQYF. The CDR3 nucleotides are TGTGCCTGGAGTGGTGAGGGCAACGCAGATACGCAGTATTTT.